Listed here are 27 T cell receptor beta chains from one sample, sequenced in a study of T-cell reconstitution after alpha-beta-depleted transplantation in children. During its preparation, the TCRbeta library received unique molecular identifiers. TCRdb re-analysed the PCR reads in MiXCR, keeping a single row per CDR3 protein. The sample consists of approximately 500,000 distinct CDR3 sequences, over 9.5% of them appearing once. Specimen: PBMCs, collected before TCRalphabeta/CD19-depleted stem cell transplant. The receptors derive from a child between 2 and 9 years old with inherited bone marrow failure, due to receive a stem cell transplant.

In this sample, this clonotype turned up many times. J is TRBJ2-2 and V is TRBV20-1; possible D gene TRBD1, 6 bases. The CDR3 consists of 16 residues. Trimming left V 3 bases short and J 2 bases short, with 16 bases between. CDR1 DFQATT and CDR2 SNEGSKA come from the germline V gene (reference sequence). CDR3 sequence: CSARSTGSPNTGELFF. CDR3 DNA: TGCAGTGCTAGGTCAACAGGGTCCCCTAACACCGGGGAGCTGTTTTTT.

The gene calls are TRBV11-2 and TRBJ2-3; D not resolved. The V end was cut by 1 base, the J end by 8 bases, with 10 bases between. The CDR3 runs to 13 residues. Looked up from germline, CDR1 is SGHAT and CDR2 is FQNNGV. The DNA for the CDR3 is TGTGCCAGCAGCTTAGTGTTGTCGGGTACGCAGTATTTT. The encoded protein is CASSLVLSGTQYF.

This clonotype was counted many times. The chain has TRBV27 and TRBJ2-6, with no clear D. CDR3 length: 18 amino acids. Trimming cost V 3 bases and J 0 bases, with 15 bases left between them. Germline V gene lookup returns CDR1 MNHEY and CDR2 SMNVEV (reference sequence). CDR3 region: CASSFRRSSSSGANVLTF. The CDR3, as DNA: TGTGCCAGCAGTTTTAGAAGGTCCAGTAGCTCTGGGGCCAACGTCCTGACTTTC.

This clonotype was seen at least ten times. V is TRBV5-1 and J is TRBJ1-2, with D unresolved. The V end was cut by 4 bases, the J end by 3 bases, with 7 bases between. Germline CDR1 reads SGHRS; CDR2 reads YFSETQ. The CDR3 runs 12 residues. CDR3: CASSGAHYGYTF. The CDR3, as DNA: TGCGCCAGCAGCGGTGCCCACTATGGCTACACCTTC.

There are many counts of this clonotype. The rearrangement uses TRBV6-2 or TRBV6-3 and TRBJ2-1, with 13 bases that match TRBD2. Trimming cost V 0 bases and J 14 bases; bases outside gene matches: 7. Germline-derived CDR1 and CDR2 are MNHEY and SVGEGT. The CDR3 runs to 15 residues. As DNA, the CDR3 is TGTGCCAGCAGTTACTCAGGACTAGCGGGGGTCCTCAAGTTCTTC. Amino acid sequence: CASSYSGLAGVLKFF.

Turning to this clonotype: Being one base from a much bigger clone, this may be a read error. The rearrangement uses TRBV4-3 and TRBJ2-2, with a weak D call TRBD1 (6 bases). This CDR3 is built from 16 residues. Germline lookup yields CDR1 LGHNA and CDR2 YSLEER. CDR3 region: CASSQPNRENTGDLFF. In DNA, the CDR3 is TGCGCCAGCAGCCAACCGAACAGGGAAAACACCGGGGACCTGTTTTTT.

This clonotype was found many times. V and J are TRBV7-9 and TRBJ2-5, with 14 bases aligning to TRBD2. This CDR3 contains 16 residues. CDR1 and CDR2 from the germline V gene are SEHNR and FQNEAQ (reference sequence). V lost 4 bases to trimming and J lost 4 bases; unmatched junction nucleotides: 5. The DNA for the CDR3 is TGTGCCAGCAGCTCCGGGACTAGCGGGAGAGGAGAGACCCAGTACTTC. Translating it yields CASSSGTSGRGETQYF.

The chain carries TRBV4-3 and TRBJ1-2; maybe TRBD1 (5 bases). This CDR3 is 15 amino acids long. Trimming removed 5 bases at V and 1 base at J, with 14 bases between. CDR1 is LGHNA and CDR2 is YSLEER in the germline V gene. CDR3: CASSRRDLGNYGYTF. CDR3 nucleotides: TGCGCCAGCAGCAGGCGGGACCTGGGTAACTATGGCTACACCTTC.

This clonotype was observed a few times. The V call is TRBV11-3, the J call TRBJ2-7; 12 nucleotides match TRBD2. Germline V lookup: CDR1 SGHNT, CDR2 YENEEA. CDR3 length: 16 amino acids. Germline trimming cut 7 bases from V and 5 bases from J; bases unmatched to any gene: 12. The CDR3, as DNA: TGTGCCAGCAACTTCGCCAGACTAGCGGGAGAGGACGAGCAGTACTTC. Amino acid sequence: CASNFARLAGEDEQYF.

In its sample, this clonotype was seen many times. This chain joins TRBV30 and TRBJ1-2; the D is unclear. CDR1 and CDR2 (germline): GTSNPN, SVGIG (reference sequence). There are 13 residues in the CDR3. Trimming pared 3 bases from V and 4 bases from J, leaving 12 bases between. The CDR3 bases are TGTGCCTGGAGGTGGGGTCCGTCCTATGGCTACACCTTC. Protein sequence: CAWRWGPSYGYTF.

The chain employs TRBV2 and TRBJ1-1; 8 bases fit TRBD1. The V and J ends lost 3 bases and 5 bases, in that order; junction bases with no gene match: 5. CDR1 is SNHLY and CDR2 is FYNNEI in the germline V gene. The CDR3 is made up of 14 amino acids. The CDR3, as DNA: TGTGCCAGCAGTGACAGGGGGCGGTGGACTGAAGCTTTCTTT. This encodes CASSDRGRWTEAFF.

This clonotype was seen ten or more times. This sequence joins TRBV10-3 and TRBJ2-3; 12 nucleotides align to TRBD2. Trimming at V came to 3 bases and at J to 5 bases, leaving 3 bases not matched to a gene. The CDR3 is made up of 15 amino acids. Germline V gene data show CDR1 as ENHRY and CDR2 as SYGVKD. CDR3 sequence (DNA): TGTGCCATCAGTGACAGACTAGCGGGAGAAGATACGCAGTATTTT. Residues: CAISDRLAGEDTQYF.

This clonotype was found a few times. V usage is TRBV19 and J usage is TRBJ2-1; D might be TRBD2 (6 bases). Germline V gives CDR1 LNHDA, CDR2 SQIVND (reference sequence). The CDR3 sequence is 17 residues long. Deletions cut 5 bases from V and 8 bases from J, with 25 bases between. The CDR3, as DNA: TGTGCCAGTAGTCCCTCTAGCGCTCCCCCCACCGGGGATGAGCAGTTCTTC. Its translation is CASSPSSAPPTGDEQFF.

The CDR3: CASSSLAGGAYNEQFF. The CDR3 DNA is TGTGCCAGCAGCTCTCTAGCGGGGGGGGCCTACAATGAGCAGTTCTTC. The chain recombines TRBV7-9 with TRBJ2-1; 12 bases align to TRBD2. The V and J ends lost 4 bases and 2 bases, in that order; junction bases with no gene match: 3. Per the germline V gene, CDR1 is SEHNR and CDR2 is FQNEAQ (reference sequence). This CDR3 contains 16 residues. The whole variable domain, filled in from reference TRBV7-9 and TRBJ2-1, reads DTGVSQNPRHKITKRGQNVTFRCDPISEHNRLYWYRQTLGQGPEFLTYFQNEAQLEKSRLLSDRFSAERPKGSFSTLEIQRTEQGDSAMYLCASSSLAGGAYNEQFFGPGTRLTVL.

This clonotype was seen many times. The V call is TRBV5-1, the J call TRBJ2-3; D assignment may be TRBD1 or TRBD2 (5 bases each). This CDR3 comprises 15 residues. With 4 bases removed from V and 0 bases from J, the gap between germline ends came to 12 bases. The germline V gene has CDR1 SGHRS and CDR2 YFSETQ. The CDR3 reads CASSHPGASTDTQYF. CDR3 nucleotide sequence: TGCGCCAGCAGCCACCCCGGGGCGAGCACAGATACGCAGTATTTT.

The V and J genes are TRBV5-1 and TRBJ2-3, with 13 bases fitting TRBD2. The CDR3 sequence is 16 residues long. With 3 bases clipped from V and 3 bases from J, the junction kept 4 bases outside the gene matches. Germline V CDR1 and CDR2: SGHRS, YFSETQ. The CDR3 is CASSYWTSGRTDTQYF. For the CDR3, the DNA is TGCGCCAGCAGCTACTGGACTAGCGGGAGAACAGATACGCAGTATTTT.

With regard to this clonotype: Possible read error: a much larger clone is one base away. Here the CDR3 reads CATRRGGPAGVTKNIQYF. In DNA form, the CDR3 reads TGTGCCACCAGGAGAGGGGGCCCAGCGGGAGTAACCAAAAACATTCAGTACTTC. The V call is TRBV15, the J call TRBJ2-4; weak D call: TRBD2 (8 bases). Germline CDR1 and CDR2: LNHNV and YYDKDF (reference sequence). The CDR3 totals 18 residues.

This clonotype came up a few times. The V call is TRBV28, the J call TRBJ2-1; possibly TRBD2 for D (6 bases). Trimming took off 1 base at V and 12 bases at J, with 19 bases between the two ends. The CDR3 runs 15 residues. Germline assignment: CDR1 MDHEN and CDR2 SYDVKM. The DNA for the CDR3 is TGTGCCAGCAGTTTATATCTAGCGCCCCGAGATGGGCAGTTCTTC. Residues: CASSLYLAPRDGQFF.

CDR3 DNA: TGCAGTGCCCAGCCAGGGGGTAATCAGCCCCAGCATTTT. It yields the protein CSAQPGGNQPQHF. The chain carries TRBV20-1 and TRBJ1-5, with TRBD1 matching over 7 bases. With V trimmed by 6 bases and J by 4 bases, 6 bases remained unmatched. The CDR3 is made up of 13 amino acids. Germline CDR1 is DFQATT and CDR2 is SNEGSKA (reference sequence).

This clonotype was found many times. The V and J genes are TRBV19 and TRBJ1-2, with no clear D. The ends were cut back, 0 bases at V and 5 bases at J, with 7 bases in the middle. The CDR3 length is 13 residues. CDR1 is LNHDA, CDR2 SQIVND, per germline (reference sequence). CDR3 sequence: CASSIDGFYGYTF. The CDR3 region has the DNA TGTGCCAGTAGTATAGACGGATTTTATGGCTACACCTTC.

Notes on this clonotype: It may be a read error: a sequence one base away is much more abundant. The chain combines TRBV29-1 with TRBJ2-1; D is unclear. Germline CDR1 is SQVTM and CDR2 is ANQGSEA. Between the trimmed V and J ends, which lost 4 bases and 5 bases, there was a span of 12 bases. This CDR3 is built from 13 residues. CDR3 residues: CSVAPRLNNEQFF. CDR3 nucleotides: TGCAGCGTTGCCCCCAGGCTTAACAATGAGCAGTTCTTC.

CDR3: CASSPGTGLDSNQPQHF. CDR3 coding DNA: TGTGCCAGCAGCCCCGGGACAGGGCTAGACAGCAATCAGCCCCAGCATTTT. V usage is TRBV28 and J usage is TRBJ1-5; 9 positions agree with TRBD1. Looked up from germline, CDR1 is MDHEN and CDR2 is SYDVKM. The CDR3 has 17 residues. After removal of 6 bases from V and 1 base from J, the junction contained 10 bases not matched to a gene.

This clonotype has at least ten counts. J is TRBJ2-7 and V is TRBV27, with D possibly being TRBD1 or TRBD2 (5 bases each). The CDR3 covers 17 residues. V lost 3 bases, J lost 0 bases, and 18 bases lay in between. Germline V CDR1 and CDR2: MNHEY, SMNVEV (reference sequence). The CDR3 DNA is TGTGCCAGCAGTTTCCAAAACCGGGACGGAAGCTCCTACGAGCAGTACTTC. Amino acids: CASSFQNRDGSSYEQYF.

This clonotype was seen at least ten times. The gene calls are TRBV29-1 and TRBJ1-2; no firm D call. The germline V and J ends were trimmed by 7 bases and 0 bases, with 12 bases remaining between them. Germline CDR1 reads SQVTM; CDR2 reads ANQGSEA. The CDR3 loop spans 13 amino acids. CDR3 in amino acids: CSADPGTNYGYTF. CDR3 sequence (DNA): TGCAGCGCCGATCCGGGGACTAACTATGGCTACACCTTC.

The chain uses TRBV28 and TRBJ1-2; a weak D match, TRBD1 (5 bases). V shed 0 bases and J shed 8 bases, with 10 bases lying between them. Germline V gives CDR1 MDHEN, CDR2 SYDVKM. This CDR3 has 13 amino acids. The CDR3 DNA reads TGTGCCAGCAGTTTATGGGCAGGGAAGGGCTACACCTTC. Translated: CASSLWAGKGYTF.

This clonotype was seen a handful of times. The rearrangement links TRBV7-8 to TRBJ1-5, with D unresolved. CDR1 and CDR2 from the germline V gene are SGHVS and FQNEAQ. CDR3 length: 15 amino acids. V lost 2 bases to trimming and J lost 7 bases, with 15 bases between them. The CDR3 protein is CASSLYRAVGQPQHF. The CDR3 DNA reads as TGTGCCAGCAGCTTATACCGAGCCGTAGGCCAGCCCCAGCATTTT.

This clonotype has at least ten counts. This chain links TRBV3-1 with TRBJ1-2; D is uncertain. The CDR3 spans 16 residues. V lost 0 bases and J 4 bases, leaving 15 bases between the germline ends. CDR1 is LGHDT and CDR2 is YNNKEL in the germline V gene (reference sequence). The CDR3 coding sequence is TGTGCCAGCAGCCAAGATTTTGGCAGGAGATTCTATGGCTACACCTTC. Amino acid sequence: CASSQDFGRRFYGYTF.